This T cell receptor (beta chain) was recorded in a study of shared clonotypes between healthy human individuals. General study results and limits: The naive CD4 repertoires of a handful of donors were compared, and around 4.7% of clonotypes were shared. With few donors, the genetic and exposure-history diversity represented was limited. Only blood was sampled, and tissue TCR repertoires likely differ from blood ones. Generally, naive subsets (rather than memory subsets) showed larger estimated richness.

V shed 2 bases and J shed 4 bases, with 5 bases lying between them. The CDR3 is 12 amino acids. Germline V gene lookup returns CDR1 MDHEN and CDR2 SYDVKM. The table lists this clone with a few counts. Its matching antigen is unknown. Sequencing was performed with immunoSEQ multiplex PCR; in TCRdb, only in-frame clones are kept and a portion is missing. The sample yields hundreds of thousands of clones, about 95% seen once. Naive CD8 isolation took CD45RO-negative cells positively selected for CCR7 and excluded terminally differentiated effector memory CD45RA+ cells. The source material was naive CD8+ T cells sorted from blood. The clonotype comes from a woman younger than 45 in good health. J is TRBJ1-2 and V is TRBV28; D is undetermined. The CDR3: CASSLGSYGYTF. The CDR3 DNA sequence: TGTGCCAGCAGTTTAGGCTCCTATGGCTACACCTTC.